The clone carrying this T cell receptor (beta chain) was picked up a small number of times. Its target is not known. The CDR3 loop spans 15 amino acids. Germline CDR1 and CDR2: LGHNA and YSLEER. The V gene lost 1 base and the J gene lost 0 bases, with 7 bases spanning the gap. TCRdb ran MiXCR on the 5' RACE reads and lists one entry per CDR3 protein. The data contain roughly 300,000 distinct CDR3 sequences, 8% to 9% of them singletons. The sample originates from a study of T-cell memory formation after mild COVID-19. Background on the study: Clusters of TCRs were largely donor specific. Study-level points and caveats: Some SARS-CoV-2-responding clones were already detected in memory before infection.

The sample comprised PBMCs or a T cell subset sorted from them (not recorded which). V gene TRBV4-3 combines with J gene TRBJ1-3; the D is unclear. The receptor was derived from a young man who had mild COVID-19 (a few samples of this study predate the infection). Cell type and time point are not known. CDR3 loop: CASSQAYGSGNTIYF. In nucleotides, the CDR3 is TGCGCCAGCAGCCAAGCGTACGGCTCTGGAAACACCATATATTTT.